The sequence of this TCR beta chain was determined in a study of blood T cell repertoires in COVID-19. This clone has ten or more counts. CDR3 length: 15 amino acids. With V trimmed by 5 bases and J by 6 bases, 6 bases remained unmatched. Germline CDR1 SGHTA, CDR2 FQGNSA. The table came from immunoSEQ multiplex PCR; TCRdb's copy has only in-frame clones and leaves some out. Among about 180,000 clones listed, 70% to 90% were seen once. The V call is TRBV7-2, the J call TRBJ2-1; 11 bases match TRBD2. The sequencing sample was made of peripheral blood. The source is a person between 65 and 80 years old with COVID-19, enrolled during active disease. CDR3 nucleotide sequence: TGTGCCAGCAGCCCACTAGCGGGAGCCGGCAATGAGCAGTTCTTC. This codes for CASSPLAGAGNEQFF. Full variable domain (outside the CDR3, taken from reference TRBV7-2 and TRBJ2-1): GAGVSQSPSNKVTEKGKDVELRCDPISGHTALYWYRQSLGQGLEFLIYFQGNSAPDKSGLPSDRFSAERTGGSVSTLTIQRTQQEDSAVYLCASSPLAGAGNEQFFGPGTRLTVL.